Listed below are T cell receptor beta chains from one sample, sequenced in a study of blood T cell repertoires in COVID-19. Repertoires were generated with immunoSEQ multiplex PCR, while TCRdb's copy carries only in-frame clones and drops some. This table holds 150,000 to 200,000 clones, around 80% found once. Material for sequencing was peripheral blood. These receptors all come from a woman of 80 years or more with active or convalescent COVID-19. Each CDR3 is given with its conserved first and last residue. The order of the fields is CDR3 DNA, CDR3 protein, J gene, D gene, clone size, CDR3 length, V gene. D genes are given only for firm matches. The size of a clone is reported for some rows only, either as once, few or many, or as a class for expanded clones.

cdr3_nt: TGTGCCAGTAGTCCCGACAGGGCGGGGGGCGAGCAGTACTTC
cdr3_aa: CASSPDRAGGEQYF
j_call: TRBJ2-7
d_call: -
clone_size: -
cdr3_length: 14
v_call: TRBV19

cdr3_nt: TGTGCCAGCAGCGTAGCGGGGGGGCCCGGGAATGAGCAGTTCTTC
cdr3_aa: CASSVAGGPGNEQFF
j_call: TRBJ2-1
d_call: TRBD2
clone_size: -
cdr3_length: 15
v_call: TRBV9

cdr3_nt: TGTGCCAGCAGCTTGAGCGCATCAAGGACAGGCTACACCTACGAGCAGTACTTC
cdr3_aa: CASSLSASRTGYTYEQYF
j_call: TRBJ2-7
d_call: TRBD1
clone_size: -
cdr3_length: 18
v_call: TRBV11-3

cdr3_nt: TGTGCCAGCAGTTACTCGAGGTCCTCTGCGGGAAACACCATATATTTT
cdr3_aa: CASSYSRSSAGNTIYF
j_call: TRBJ1-3
d_call: -
clone_size: -
cdr3_length: 16
v_call: TRBV6-5

cdr3_nt: TGTGCCAGCAGCTCGCAAGACAGAAACTATGGCTACACCTTC
cdr3_aa: CASSSQDRNYGYTF
j_call: TRBJ1-2
d_call: -
clone_size: -
cdr3_length: 14
v_call: TRBV7-9

cdr3_nt: TGTGCCAGCAGTGACTCTTTTAGCTACACCTTC
cdr3_aa: CASSDSFSYTF
j_call: TRBJ1-2
d_call: -
clone_size: -
cdr3_length: 11
v_call: TRBV6-4

cdr3_nt: TGTGCCAGCTTGAGGGAAAAAGGCACCGGGGAGCTGTTTTTT
cdr3_aa: CASLREKGTGELFF
j_call: TRBJ2-2
d_call: -
clone_size: once
cdr3_length: 14
v_call: TRBV2

cdr3_nt: TGCAGCGTGAGTAGACAGGGCACAGATACGCAGTATTTT
cdr3_aa: CSVSRQGTDTQYF
j_call: TRBJ2-3
d_call: -
clone_size: -
cdr3_length: 13
v_call: TRBV29-1

cdr3_nt: TGCGCCAGCAGCCCAAACATGGACAGTTTGTATGGCTACACCTTC
cdr3_aa: CASSPNMDSLYGYTF
j_call: TRBJ1-2
d_call: -
clone_size: -
cdr3_length: 15
v_call: TRBV5-1

cdr3_nt: TGCGCCAGCAGCCCCCGGGGTGGGAATCAGCCCCAGCATTTT
cdr3_aa: CASSPRGGNQPQHF
j_call: TRBJ1-5
d_call: -
clone_size: -
cdr3_length: 14
v_call: TRBV5-1

cdr3_nt: TGCGCCAGCAGCCCAGGAGGGGTAAACACTGAAGCTTTCTTT
cdr3_aa: CASSPGGVNTEAFF
j_call: TRBJ1-1
d_call: -
clone_size: -
cdr3_length: 14
v_call: TRBV4-3

cdr3_nt: TGTGCCAGCAGTTTAAGTCTAGCGGCCTTATCCAGCACAGATACGCAGTATTTT
cdr3_aa: CASSLSLAALSSTDTQYF
j_call: TRBJ2-3
d_call: TRBD2
clone_size: -
cdr3_length: 18
v_call: TRBV27

cdr3_nt: TGTGCCAGTAGTTTTACAGGGAGAGAGACCCAGTACTTC
cdr3_aa: CASSFTGRETQYF
j_call: TRBJ2-5
d_call: -
clone_size: -
cdr3_length: 13
v_call: TRBV19

cdr3_nt: TGTGCCTGGGGAGGAATCCGGGTGAACAATGAGCAGTTCTTC
cdr3_aa: CAWGGIRVNNEQFF
j_call: TRBJ2-1
d_call: -
clone_size: -
cdr3_length: 14
v_call: TRBV30

cdr3_nt: TGTGCCAGCAGCTGGGGAGGACGGCGCTTGGGAGAGCAGTACTTC
cdr3_aa: CASSWGGRRLGEQYF
j_call: TRBJ2-7
d_call: -
clone_size: -
cdr3_length: 15
v_call: TRBV7-2

cdr3_nt: TGTGCCAGCAGGGGCCGGGACAGGGCCTACGAGCAGTACTTC
cdr3_aa: CASRGRDRAYEQYF
j_call: TRBJ2-7
d_call: TRBD1
clone_size: -
cdr3_length: 14
v_call: TRBV7-2